This T cell receptor (beta chain) was documented in a study of blood T cell repertoires in COVID-19. About the study: The United States, Italy and Spain supplied acute and convalescent COVID-19 samples.

The germline gives CDR1 SEHNR, CDR2 FQNEAQ (reference sequence). V was pared by 6 bases and J by 6 bases, with 6 bases of the junction left unmatched. CDR3 length equals 13 residues. Assay used: immunoSEQ multiplex PCR; TCRdb lists only in-frame clones, some missing. The sample holds about 250,000 clones, around nine tenths seen once. Sequencing used peripheral blood. This receptor was taken from a middle-aged woman who had recovered from COVID-19. The J gene is TRBJ1-1, the V gene TRBV7-9, with 8 bases that match TRBD1. This CDR3 reads CASRLGQAPEAFF. The CDR3 coding sequence is TGTGCCAGCAGGTTGGGACAGGCCCCTGAAGCTTTCTTT.